The rows below give T cell receptor beta chains drawn from one sample of a study of shared clonotypes between healthy human individuals. TCRdb keeps only in-frame clones here, not all; method: immunoSEQ multiplex PCR. The sample contains 550,000 to 600,000 clones, about 98% of which appear only once. What was sequenced was naive CD8+ T cells sorted from blood. These receptors were collected from a man aged 25 to 40 in good health. CDR3s include the opening cysteine and the closing phenylalanine or tryptophan. Fields, in order: clone size, J gene, D gene, V gene, CDR3 protein, CDR3 DNA. D genes are given only for firm matches. Not every row has a clone size; where given, it reads once, few, many or a size class.

clone_size: .
j_call: TRBJ2-7
d_call: TRBD2
v_call: TRBV10-3
cdr3_aa: CAISEGSGRLNEQYF
cdr3_nt: TGTGCCATCAGTGAGGGTAGCGGGAGATTAAACGAGCAGTACTTC

clone_size: .
j_call: TRBJ2-2
d_call: .
v_call: TRBV7-9
cdr3_aa: CASSLQEFANTGELFF
cdr3_nt: TGTGCCAGCAGCCTGCAGGAGTTCGCGAACACCGGGGAGCTGTTTTTT

clone_size: .
j_call: TRBJ2-7
d_call: .
v_call: TRBV10-1
cdr3_aa: CASSDGTESPYEQYF
cdr3_nt: TGCGCCAGCAGCGATGGGACCGAGTCTCCCTACGAGCAGTACTTC

clone_size: .
j_call: TRBJ2-7
d_call: TRBD1
v_call: TRBV2
cdr3_aa: CASRDLRTGPSSSYEQYF
cdr3_nt: TGTGCCAGCAGGGATCTAAGGACAGGGCCTTCTAGCTCCTACGAGCAGTACTTC

clone_size: once
j_call: TRBJ2-2
d_call: .
v_call: TRBV5-8
cdr3_aa: CASSVRVSDTGELFF
cdr3_nt: TGTGCCAGCAGCGTCAGGGTCTCGGACACCGGGGAGCTGTTTTTT

clone_size: .
j_call: TRBJ2-7
d_call: .
v_call: TRBV28
cdr3_aa: CASSALSYEQYF
cdr3_nt: TGTGCCAGCAGTGCCCTCTCCTACGAGCAGTACTTC

clone_size: .
j_call: TRBJ2-5
d_call: TRBD2
v_call: TRBV6-1
cdr3_aa: CASSERTSGSLPRKTQYF
cdr3_nt: TGTGCCAGCAGTGAGAGGACTAGCGGGAGCCTCCCCCGGAAGACCCAGTACTTC

clone_size: .
j_call: TRBJ2-7
d_call: TRBD2
v_call: TRBV4-3
cdr3_aa: CASSQGSGSYEQYF
cdr3_nt: TGCGCCAGCAGCCAAGGGAGCGGGAGCTACGAGCAGTACTTC

clone_size: .
j_call: TRBJ2-5
d_call: TRBD2
v_call: TRBV13
cdr3_aa: CASSLRTSAQETQYF
cdr3_nt: TGTGCCAGCAGCTTGCGGACTAGCGCCCAAGAGACCCAGTACTTC

clone_size: .
j_call: TRBJ2-3
d_call: .
v_call: TRBV10-1
cdr3_aa: CASSESTHVLGGLADTQYF
cdr3_nt: TGCGCCAGCAGTGAGTCGACTCATGTTTTGGGGGGTCTGGCAGATACGCAGTATTTT

clone_size: .
j_call: TRBJ2-3
d_call: TRBD1
v_call: TRBV9
cdr3_aa: CASSGQGLSTDTQYF
cdr3_nt: TGTGCCAGCAGCGGACAGGGGCTTTCGACAGATACGCAGTATTTT

clone_size: .
j_call: TRBJ2-1
d_call: .
v_call: TRBV10-3
cdr3_aa: CAISELGVEQFF
cdr3_nt: TGTGCCATCAGTGAGTTAGGGGTTGAGCAGTTCTTC

clone_size: .
j_call: TRBJ2-7
d_call: TRBD2
v_call: TRBV11-2
cdr3_aa: CASSPGTSGAAISYEQYF
cdr3_nt: TGTGCCAGCAGCCCAGGGACTAGCGGAGCCGCGATTAGCTACGAGCAGTACTTC

clone_size: .
j_call: TRBJ1-2
d_call: .
v_call: TRBV10-3
cdr3_aa: CAIFEENNYGYTF
cdr3_nt: TGTGCCATTTTCGAAGAGAATAACTATGGCTACACCTTC

clone_size: .
j_call: TRBJ2-3
d_call: .
v_call: TRBV5-6
cdr3_aa: CASSRGNTDTQYF
cdr3_nt: TGTGCCAGCAGCCGGGGGAACACAGATACGCAGTATTTT

clone_size: .
j_call: TRBJ2-1
d_call: .
v_call: TRBV5-1
cdr3_aa: CASSFPSASSYNEQFF
cdr3_nt: TGCGCCAGCAGCTTTCCATCTGCCAGCTCCTACAATGAGCAGTTCTTC

clone_size: .
j_call: TRBJ2-7
d_call: TRBD1
v_call: TRBV4-2
cdr3_aa: CASSQEGTFGTGEYEQYF
cdr3_nt: TGTGCCAGCAGCCAAGAGGGGACGTTTGGGACAGGAGAGTACGAGCAGTACTTC